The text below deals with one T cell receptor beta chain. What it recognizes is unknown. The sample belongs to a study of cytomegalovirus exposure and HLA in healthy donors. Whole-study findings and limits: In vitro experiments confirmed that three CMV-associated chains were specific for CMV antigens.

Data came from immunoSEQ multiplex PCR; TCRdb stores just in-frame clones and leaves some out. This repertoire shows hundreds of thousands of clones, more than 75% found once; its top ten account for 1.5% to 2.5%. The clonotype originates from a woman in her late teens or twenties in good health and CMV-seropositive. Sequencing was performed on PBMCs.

The CDR3 DNA reads as TGTGCCACGGGGGGCAGGGCGTATCAGCCCCAGCATTTT. Translation: CATGGRAYQPQHF. V and J are TRBV28 and TRBJ1-5; a possible D gene is TRBD1 (6 bases). Germline V CDR1 and CDR2: MDHEN, SYDVKM. The CDR3 has 13 residues. V was pared by 10 bases and J by 5 bases, with 15 bases between.